These 29 T cell receptor beta chains share one sample of origin, sequenced in a study of T-cell memory formation after mild COVID-19. TCRdb recomputed calls from the 5' RACE reads with MiXCR, one row per CDR3 protein. The data hold some 410,000 distinct CDR3 sequences, with 23% observed a single time. The sample was PBMCs or a T cell subset sorted from them (not recorded which). The origin of the receptors is an adult woman who had mild COVID-19 (a few samples of this study predate the infection). Cell type and time point are not known.

This clonotype was counted a few times. V is TRBV4-2 and J is TRBJ1-2; D possibly corresponds to TRBD1 (5 bases). V gave up 1 base and J gave up 8 bases, with 20 bases separating them. CDR1 is LGHNA, CDR2 YNFKEQ, per germline. This CDR3 spans 16 amino acids. The CDR3 nucleotides are TGTGCCAGCAGCCAAGCATCCGTCGGGGGATATGTAGGCTACACCTTC. Translated: CASSQASVGGYVGYTF.

V usage is TRBV2 and J usage is TRBJ1-2; TRBD1 is a possible D gene (6 bases). Trimming shortened V by 0 bases and J by 4 bases, and 12 bases separated the two germline ends. The CDR3 length is 15 residues. Germline V gene lookup returns CDR1 SNHLY and CDR2 FYNNEI. As DNA, the CDR3 is TGTGCCAGCAGTGAAGCGCTTGGGGGCGGCTATGGCTACACCTTC. Translated: CASSEALGGGYGYTF.

This clonotype has more than one count but fewer than ten. The rearrangement joins TRBV12-3 or TRBV12-4 to TRBJ2-5, with 11 bases aligning to TRBD2. V was clipped by 3 bases and J by 4 bases; unmatched bases: 10. The CDR3 runs 17 residues. The DNA for the CDR3 is TGTGCCAGCAGTTTGAGGTCTAGCGGGAGGATTGGAGAGACCCAGTACTTC. Amino acid sequence: CASSLRSSGRIGETQYF.

The chain uses TRBV4-2 and TRBJ1-1, with 9 bases fitting TRBD1. Trimming at V came to 3 bases and at J to 0 bases, leaving 5 bases not matched to a gene. CDR3 size: 16 residues. From germline, CDR1 is LGHNA and CDR2 YNFKEQ. The DNA for the CDR3 is TGTGCCAGCAGCCAGGTTACAGGGGGCGTGAACACTGAAGCTTTCTTT. It translates to CASSQVTGGVNTEAFF.

This clonotype has more than one count but fewer than ten. In nucleotides, the CDR3 is TGTGCCAGCAGCACACCAGGGGGCCACGAGCAGTACTTC. The encoded protein is CASSTPGGHEQYF. This rearrangement joins TRBV2 to TRBJ2-7, with TRBD1 matching over 8 bases. V gave up 6 bases and J gave up 5 bases; unmatched junction bases: 6. The CDR3 runs to 13 residues. From germline, CDR1 is SNHLY and CDR2 FYNNEI.

CDR3 loop: CATSEATGDGPLGYTF. As DNA, the CDR3 is TGTGCCACCAGTGAGGCCACCGGGGACGGTCCCCTTGGCTACACCTTC. The V gene is TRBV24-1, the J gene TRBJ1-2; tentatively, D is TRBD1 (5 bases). Germline values: CDR1 KGHDR, CDR2 SFDVKD. V lost 4 bases to trimming and J lost 7 bases, with 21 bases between them. The CDR3 spans 16 residues.

This clonotype has more than one count but fewer than ten. The rearrangement joins TRBV5-6 to TRBJ2-1, with TRBD1 identical over 8 bases. V was pared by 5 bases and J by 10 bases, with 8 bases of the junction left unmatched. Looked up from germline, CDR1 is SGHDT and CDR2 is YYEEEE. The CDR3 loop spans 13 amino acids. In DNA, the CDR3 is TGTGCCAGCAGTCCGGACAGGGTAGAGGAGCAGTTCTTC. It codes for CASSPDRVEEQFF.

The chain carries TRBV29-1 and TRBJ2-1, with TRBD1 matching 8 bases. Looked up from germline, CDR1 is SQVTM and CDR2 is ANQGSEA. Losses at the gene ends were 0 bases for V and 9 bases for J; bases not matched to a gene: 13. The CDR3 runs 16 residues. The CDR3 DNA sequence: TGCAGCGTTGAAGAGAACTCCCGGACAGGGCCAAGTGAGCAGTTCTTC. Amino acids: CSVEENSRTGPSEQFF.

The chain combines TRBV11-2 with TRBJ2-1; D not resolved. CDR1 SGHAT and CDR2 FQNNGV come from the germline V gene. CDR3 length equals 15 residues. Trimming took 5 bases from V and 7 from J, leaving 18 bases between them. This CDR3 is CASSPRAEEFNEQFF. The CDR3 nucleotides read TGTGCCAGCAGCCCTCGGGCTGAAGAGTTTAATGAGCAGTTCTTC. The full variable domain, completed using reference TRBV11-2 and TRBJ2-1, is EAGVAQSPRYKIIEKRQSVAFWCNPISGHATLYWYQQILGQGPKLLIQFQNNGVVDDSQLPKDRFSAERLKGVDSTLKIQPAKLEDSAVYLCASSPRAEEFNEQFFGPGTRLTVL.

In its sample, this clonotype was seen a few times. Here the CDR3 DNA reads TGTGCCACCAGTGATCTAAACCCACGGGAGACCCAGTACTTC. The encoded protein is CATSDLNPRETQYF. V gene TRBV24-1 combines with J gene TRBJ2-5; D gene ambiguous. The germline V and J ends were trimmed by 3 bases and 5 bases, with 12 bases remaining between them. Per the germline V gene, CDR1 is KGHDR and CDR2 is SFDVKD. The CDR3 spans 14 residues.

The J gene is TRBJ2-5, the V gene TRBV4-2; no definite D call. The CDR3 contains 15 residues. Germline CDR1 LGHNA, CDR2 YNFKEQ. V lost 3 bases, J lost 4 bases, and 15 bases lay in between. The CDR3 protein is CASSQTAEATETQYF. CDR3 bases: TGTGCCAGCAGCCAGACGGCAGAGGCGACAGAGACCCAGTACTTC.

The J gene is TRBJ2-1, the V gene TRBV7-3, with D uncertain. Germline V gives CDR1 SGHTA, CDR2 FQGTGA. This CDR3 has 13 amino acids. V lost 7 bases to trimming and J lost 6 bases, with 13 bases between them. The CDR3 sequence is CASTSPQSNEQFF. In DNA form, the CDR3 reads TGTGCCAGCACCTCCCCCCAGAGCAATGAGCAGTTCTTC.

This chain uses TRBV11-3 with TRBJ2-2, with TRBD1 matching 10 bases. The CDR3 loop spans 18 amino acids. The V gene end was trimmed by 0 bases and the J gene end by 3 bases; junction bases not matched to a gene: 7. Germline CDR1 reads SGHNT; CDR2 reads YENEEA. The CDR3 protein is CASSLEGTGTGDTGELFF. In DNA, the CDR3 is TGTGCCAGCAGCTTAGAGGGTACCGGGACAGGGGACACCGGGGAGCTGTTTTTT.

For the CDR3, the DNA is TGCAGTGCTAGGTCAAATAACCAACGCAACAATGAGCAGTTCTTC. It codes for CSARSNNQRNNEQFF. The chain links TRBV20-1 to TRBJ2-1, with D unresolved. This CDR3 has 15 residues. Germline V lookup: CDR1 DFQATT, CDR2 SNEGSKA (reference sequence). V was trimmed by 3 bases and J by 5 bases, leaving 17 bases between them.

The chain carries TRBV4-2 and TRBJ2-2, with D possibly being TRBD2 (6 bases). V lost 4 bases, J lost 1 base, and 13 bases lay in between. Germline V lookup: CDR1 LGHNA, CDR2 YNFKEQ. The CDR3 totals 16 residues. CDR3 sequence: CASSPWGEENTGELFF. For the CDR3, the DNA is TGTGCCAGCAGCCCCTGGGGGGAGGAGAACACCGGGGAGCTGTTTTTT.

Concerning this clonotype itself: Because it lacks the conserved phenylalanine or tryptophan at the end, this CDR3 is likely a read error. The J gene is TRBJ2-1, the V gene TRBV2, with 12 bases fitting TRBD2. Germline V CDR1 and CDR2: SNHLY, FYNNEI. There are 15 residues in the CDR3. V lost 5 bases and J lost 4; bases outside the gene matches: 3. CDR3 protein: CASSRLAGDYNEQFL. CDR3 nucleotide sequence: TGTGCCAGCAGTAGACTAGCGGGAGATTACAATGAGCAGTTCTTA.

This clonotype showed up just a few times. The CDR3 loop reads CASTPGDRSQPQHF. The CDR3 DNA reads as TGTGCCAGCACCCCTGGGGACAGGAGTCAGCCCCAGCATTTT. The V and J genes are TRBV6-6 and TRBJ1-5; TRBD1 matches 8 bases. V was pared by 7 bases and J by 6 bases, with 8 bases of the junction left unmatched. Germline loops: CDR1 MNHNY, CDR2 SVGAGI (reference sequence). The CDR3 contains 14 residues.

This clonotype appeared many times. The V call is TRBV14, the J call TRBJ1-1; D is unresolved. The CDR3 contains 13 residues. Trimming stripped 2 bases from V and 6 bases from J, with 10 bases between. Per the germline V gene, CDR1 is SGHDN and CDR2 is FVKESK. The CDR3 DNA is TGTGCCAGCAGCCAAAATAGCTACGCTGAAGCTTTCTTT. Its protein product is CASSQNSYAEAFF.

This clonotype occurred many times. CDR3 amino acids: CASSLEGLGRNEQFF. The CDR3 region has the DNA TGCGCCAGCAGCTTGGAGGGACTAGGACGGAATGAGCAGTTCTTC. This chain joins TRBV5-1 and TRBJ2-1, with 8 bases identical to TRBD2. This CDR3 is built from 15 residues. Germline values: CDR1 SGHRS, CDR2 YFSETQ. With V trimmed by 0 bases and J by 7 bases, 6 bases remained unmatched.

CDR3 coding DNA: TGTGCCAGCAGCTCCAAGACAGGGGCTAATGAAAAACTGTTTTTT. The encoded protein is CASSSKTGANEKLFF. The chain uses TRBV7-6 and TRBJ1-4; 8 bases are a match to TRBD1. With 4 bases clipped from V and 3 bases from J, the junction kept 4 bases outside the gene matches. Germline CDR1 SGHVS, CDR2 FNYEAQ. The CDR3 runs 15 residues.

The chain recombines TRBV4-1 with TRBJ2-7; D tentatively reads TRBD1 or TRBD2 (6 bases each). V dropped 4 bases and J dropped 2 bases, with 12 bases sitting between them. This CDR3 is built from 14 residues. Germline assignment: CDR1 MGHRA and CDR2 YSYEKL. The CDR3 loop reads CASSPRDIPYEQYF. CDR3 nucleotide sequence: TGCGCCAGCAGCCCGCGGGACATTCCCTACGAGCAGTACTTC.

Turning to this clonotype: An end of the junction differs from the germline gene, which may be a read error. The chain links TRBV7-7 to TRBJ2-1, with TRBD1 identical over 7 bases. The CDR3 is 18 amino acids. Per the germline V gene, CDR1 is SSHAT and CDR2 is FNYEAQ (reference sequence). The CDR3 DNA is TGTGCTAGCAGTCCACAGGGGCTAGGAAAGAGCTCCTACAATGAGCAGTTCTTC. Translated: CASSPQGLGKSSYNEQFF.

The chain employs TRBV5-1 and TRBJ2-3; perhaps TRBD2 as D (5 bases). V was shortened by 2 bases and J by 4 bases, with 14 bases between the two germline ends. The germline CDR1 and CDR2 sequences are SGHRS and YFSETQ. This CDR3 spans 15 amino acids. The CDR3 DNA sequence: TGCGCCAGCAGCTTAGGAGGAAGCAGCTCAGATACGCAGTATTTT. As protein: CASSLGGSSSDTQYF. Filled out from reference TRBV5-1 and TRBJ2-3, the complete variable domain reads KAGVTQTPRYLIKTRGQQVTLSCSPISGHRSVSWYQQTPGQGLQFLFEYFSETQRNKGNFPGRFSGRQFSNSRSEMNVSTLELGDSALYLCASSLGGSSSDTQYFGPGTRLTVL.

This clonotype was observed a few times. The chain uses TRBV24-1 and TRBJ2-5, with 7 bases fitting TRBD1. The V segment lost 3 bases and the J segment 5 bases; nucleotides outside the gene matches: 8. Germline loops: CDR1 KGHDR, CDR2 SFDVKD. The CDR3 contains 15 residues. CDR3 loop: CATSDPGTVKETQYF. DNA of the CDR3: TGTGCCACCAGTGATCCCGGGACAGTCAAGGAGACCCAGTACTTC.

The gene calls are TRBV20-1 and TRBJ1-2, with D hard to call. V shed 0 bases and J shed 8 bases, with 16 bases lying between them. CDR3 length: 14 amino acids. Per the germline V gene, CDR1 is DFQATT and CDR2 is SNEGSKA (reference sequence). The CDR3 DNA follows: TGCAGTGCTAGAGATCTCGGCGGACTCAACGGCTACACCTTC. Translation: CSARDLGGLNGYTF.

The gene calls are TRBV20-1 and TRBJ2-1; 7 bases match TRBD2. The CDR3 is 13 residues long. Trimming at V came to 3 bases and at J to 7 bases, leaving 6 bases not matched to a gene. CDR1 DFQATT and CDR2 SNEGSKA come from the germline V gene (reference sequence). The DNA for the CDR3 is TGCAGTGCTAGCGTTAGCGGGCGGAATGAGCAGTTCTTC. It yields the protein CSASVSGRNEQFF.

The V and J genes are TRBV7-8 and TRBJ2-2; D is uncertain. The CDR3 has 17 residues. V was pared by 8 bases and J by 0 bases, with 19 bases between. The germline CDR1 and CDR2 sequences are SGHVS and FQNEAQ. CDR3 nucleotide sequence: TGTGCCAGCCATCAGAAGGCCGAGCAGGCGAACACCGGGGAGCTGTTTTTT. It encodes CASHQKAEQANTGELFF.

J is TRBJ1-2 and V is TRBV4-3; 7 bases agree with TRBD1. With 1 base clipped from V and 4 bases from J, the junction kept 9 bases outside the gene matches. Germline V CDR1 and CDR2: LGHNA, YSLEER. This CDR3 is built from 16 residues. The CDR3, as DNA: TGCGCCAGCAGCCAAGTACGTTTTTCAGGGGGCTATGGCTACACCTTC. The encoded protein is CASSQVRFSGGYGYTF.

The V and J genes are TRBV12-3 or TRBV12-4 and TRBJ2-1; 14 positions agree with TRBD2. J lost 7 bases, V lost 5 bases, and 7 bases had no gene match. The CDR3 is 16 residues long. CDR3 sequence (DNA): TGTGCCAGCAGTCTAAGGACTAGCGGGGGGCAGAATGAGCAGTTCTTC. This codes for CASSLRTSGGQNEQFF.